Following are 3 T cell receptor beta chains from one sample sequenced in a study of T cell changes during pregnancy in multiple sclerosis. Sequenced by immunoSEQ multiplex PCR; TCRdb stores in-frame clones only, minus some. Of 45,000 to 55,000 clones listed, roughly 90% were seen once; the top ten hold about 0.6%. Specimen: CD4+ T cells from peripheral blood mononuclear cells, collected after pregnancy. The receptors originated from a female donor with multiple sclerosis, enrolled in a pregnancy study.

V usage is TRBV7-2 and J usage is TRBJ2-7, with D maybe TRBD2 (6 bases). Trimming left V 0 bases short and J 5 bases short, with 17 bases between. CDR1 and CDR2 (germline): SGHTA, FQGNSA. The CDR3 consists of 16 residues. The CDR3 DNA is TGTGCCAGCAGCTTAGCTTTCGGGGGAGGCCTACACGAGCAGTACTTC. Translation: CASSLAFGGGLHEQYF.

The chain is built from TRBV7-2 and TRBJ1-1; 9 bases are shared with TRBD1. The CDR3 is 15 amino acids. Germline V gene data show CDR1 as SGHTA and CDR2 as FQGNSA. J was trimmed by 3 bases and V by 3 bases; bases with no gene match: 5. CDR3 coding DNA: TGTGCCAGCAGCTTTCAACAGGGGGCGGACACTGAAGCTTTCTTT. This codes for CASSFQQGADTEAFF.

V and J are TRBV11-1 and TRBJ1-1, with 7 bases aligning to TRBD1. V shed 6 bases, J shed 5 bases, and the junction held 12 bases outside the gene matches. The CDR3 runs 15 residues. The germline V gene has CDR1 SGHAT and CDR2 FQDESV (reference sequence). CDR3 in amino acids: CASSGIQGWKTEAFF. CDR3 sequence (DNA): TGTGCCAGCAGTGGAATACAGGGGTGGAAAACTGAAGCTTTCTTT. Based on the CDR3 plus reference TRBV11-1 and TRBJ1-1, the full variable domain is EAEVAQSPRYKITEKSQAVAFWCDPISGHATLYWYRQILGQGPELLVQFQDESVVDDSQLPKDRFSAERLKGVDSTLKIQPAELGDSAMYLCASSGIQGWKTEAFFGQGTRLTVV.